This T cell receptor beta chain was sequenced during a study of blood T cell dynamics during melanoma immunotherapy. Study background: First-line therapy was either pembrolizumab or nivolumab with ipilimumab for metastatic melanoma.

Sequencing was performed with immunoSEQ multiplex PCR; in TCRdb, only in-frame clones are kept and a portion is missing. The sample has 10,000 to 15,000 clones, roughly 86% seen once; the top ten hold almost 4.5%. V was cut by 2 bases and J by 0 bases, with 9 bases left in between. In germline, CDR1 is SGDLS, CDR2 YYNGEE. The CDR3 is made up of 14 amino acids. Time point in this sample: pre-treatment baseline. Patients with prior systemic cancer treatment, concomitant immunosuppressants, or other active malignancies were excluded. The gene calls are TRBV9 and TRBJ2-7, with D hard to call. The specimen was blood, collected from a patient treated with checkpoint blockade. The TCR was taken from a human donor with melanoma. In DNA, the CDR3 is TGTGCCAGCAGCGTTTCGGTAAACTCCTACGAGCAGTACTTC. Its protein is CASSVSVNSYEQYF.